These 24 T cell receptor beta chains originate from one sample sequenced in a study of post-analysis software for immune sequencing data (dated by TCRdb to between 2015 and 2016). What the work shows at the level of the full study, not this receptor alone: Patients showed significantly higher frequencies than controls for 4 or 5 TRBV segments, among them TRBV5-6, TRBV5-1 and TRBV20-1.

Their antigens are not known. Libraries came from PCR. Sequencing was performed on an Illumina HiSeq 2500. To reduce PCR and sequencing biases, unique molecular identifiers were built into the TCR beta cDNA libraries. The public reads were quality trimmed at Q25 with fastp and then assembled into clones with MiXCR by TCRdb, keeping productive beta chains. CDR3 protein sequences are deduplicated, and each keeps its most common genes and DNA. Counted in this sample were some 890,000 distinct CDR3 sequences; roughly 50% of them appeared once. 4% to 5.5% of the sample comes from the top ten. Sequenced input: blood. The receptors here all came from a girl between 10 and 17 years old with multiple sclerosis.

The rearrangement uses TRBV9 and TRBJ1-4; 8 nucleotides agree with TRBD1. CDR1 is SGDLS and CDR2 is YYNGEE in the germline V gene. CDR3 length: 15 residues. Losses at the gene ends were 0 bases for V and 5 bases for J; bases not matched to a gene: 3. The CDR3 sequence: CASSVDGQGNEKLFF. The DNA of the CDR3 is TGTGCCAGCAGCGTAGACGGACAGGGAAATGAAAAACTGTTTTTT. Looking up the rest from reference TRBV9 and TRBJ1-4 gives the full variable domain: DSGVTQTPKHLITATGQRVTLRCSPRSGDLSVYWYQQSLDQGLQFLIQYYNGEERAKGNILERFSAQQFPDLHSELNLSSLELGDSALYFCASSVDGQGNEKLFFGSGTQLSVL.

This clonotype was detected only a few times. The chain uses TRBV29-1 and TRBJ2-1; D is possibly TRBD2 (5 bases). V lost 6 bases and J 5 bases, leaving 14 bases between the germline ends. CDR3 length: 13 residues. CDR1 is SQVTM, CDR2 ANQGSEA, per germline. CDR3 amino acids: CSVPSARDNEQFF. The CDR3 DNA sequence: TGCAGCGTACCGTCCGCGAGGGACAATGAGCAGTTCTTC.

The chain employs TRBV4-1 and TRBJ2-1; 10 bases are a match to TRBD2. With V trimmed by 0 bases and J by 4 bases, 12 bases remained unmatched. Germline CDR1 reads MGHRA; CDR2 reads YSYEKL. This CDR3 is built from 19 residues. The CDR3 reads CASSQDGGPRTSGYNEQFF. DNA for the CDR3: TGCGCCAGCAGCCAAGATGGGGGTCCCCGGACTAGCGGTTACAATGAGCAGTTCTTC.

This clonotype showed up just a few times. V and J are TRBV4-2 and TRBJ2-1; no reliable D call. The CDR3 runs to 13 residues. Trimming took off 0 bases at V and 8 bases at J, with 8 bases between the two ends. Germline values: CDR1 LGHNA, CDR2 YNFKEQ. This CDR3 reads CASSQDPVDEQFF. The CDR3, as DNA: TGTGCCAGCAGCCAAGATCCCGTCGATGAGCAGTTCTTC.

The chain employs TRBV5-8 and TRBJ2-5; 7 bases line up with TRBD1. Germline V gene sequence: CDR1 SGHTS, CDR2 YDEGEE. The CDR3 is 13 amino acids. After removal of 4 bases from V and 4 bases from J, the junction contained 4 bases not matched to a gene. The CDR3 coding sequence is TGTGCCAGCAGCCAGACAGGGCTAGAGACCCAGTACTTC. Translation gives CASSQTGLETQYF.

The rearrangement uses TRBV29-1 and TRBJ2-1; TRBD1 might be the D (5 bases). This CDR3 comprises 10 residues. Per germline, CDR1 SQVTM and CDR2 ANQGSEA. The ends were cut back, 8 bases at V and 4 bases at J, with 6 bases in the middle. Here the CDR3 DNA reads TGCAGCTACAGGTACAATGAGCAGTTCTTC. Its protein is CSYRYNEQFF.

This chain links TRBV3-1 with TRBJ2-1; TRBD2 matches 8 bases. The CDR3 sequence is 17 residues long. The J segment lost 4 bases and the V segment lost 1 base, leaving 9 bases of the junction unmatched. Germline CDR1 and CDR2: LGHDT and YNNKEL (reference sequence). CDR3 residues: CASSQAIRGGPYNEQFF. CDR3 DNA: TGTGCCAGCAGCCAAGCGATTCGCGGGGGGCCGTACAATGAGCAGTTCTTC.

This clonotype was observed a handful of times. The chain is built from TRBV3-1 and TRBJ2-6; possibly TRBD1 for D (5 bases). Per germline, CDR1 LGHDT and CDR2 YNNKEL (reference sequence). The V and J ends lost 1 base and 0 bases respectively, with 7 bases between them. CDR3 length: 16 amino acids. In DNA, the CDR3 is TGTGCCAGCAGCCAAGGGACACCCTCTGGGGCCAACGTCCTGACTTTC. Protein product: CASSQGTPSGANVLTF.

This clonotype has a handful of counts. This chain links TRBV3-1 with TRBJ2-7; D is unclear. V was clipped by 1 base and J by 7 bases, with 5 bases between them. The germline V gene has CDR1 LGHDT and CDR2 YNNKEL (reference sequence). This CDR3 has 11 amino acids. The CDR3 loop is CASSQVREQYF. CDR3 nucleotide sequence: TGTGCCAGCAGCCAAGTGCGGGAGCAGTACTTC.

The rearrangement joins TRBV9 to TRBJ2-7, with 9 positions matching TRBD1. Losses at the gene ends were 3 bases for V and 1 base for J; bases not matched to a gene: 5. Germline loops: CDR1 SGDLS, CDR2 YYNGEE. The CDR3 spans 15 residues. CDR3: CASSAGGQGSYEQYF. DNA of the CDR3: TGTGCCAGCAGCGCCGGTGGACAGGGGTCCTACGAGCAGTACTTC.

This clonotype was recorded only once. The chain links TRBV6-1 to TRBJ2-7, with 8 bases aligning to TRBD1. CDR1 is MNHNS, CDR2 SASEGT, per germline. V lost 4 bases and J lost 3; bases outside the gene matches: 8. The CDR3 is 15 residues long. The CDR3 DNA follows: TGTGCCAGCAGTGCTTCCCCAGGACAGGGCTACGAGCAGTACTTC. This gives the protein CASSASPGQGYEQYF.

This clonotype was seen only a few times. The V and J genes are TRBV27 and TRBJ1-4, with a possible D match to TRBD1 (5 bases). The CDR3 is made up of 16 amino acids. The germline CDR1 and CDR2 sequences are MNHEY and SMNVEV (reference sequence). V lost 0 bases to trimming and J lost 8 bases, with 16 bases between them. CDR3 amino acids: CASSLSLGASREKLFF. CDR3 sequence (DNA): TGTGCCAGCAGTTTATCTTTAGGGGCCTCTAGAGAAAAACTGTTTTTT.

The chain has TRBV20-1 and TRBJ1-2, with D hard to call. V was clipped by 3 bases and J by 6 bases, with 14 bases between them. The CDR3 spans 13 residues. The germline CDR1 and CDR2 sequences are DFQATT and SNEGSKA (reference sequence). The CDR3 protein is CSASPGPVDGYTF. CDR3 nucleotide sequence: TGCAGTGCTAGCCCAGGACCCGTAGATGGCTACACCTTC.

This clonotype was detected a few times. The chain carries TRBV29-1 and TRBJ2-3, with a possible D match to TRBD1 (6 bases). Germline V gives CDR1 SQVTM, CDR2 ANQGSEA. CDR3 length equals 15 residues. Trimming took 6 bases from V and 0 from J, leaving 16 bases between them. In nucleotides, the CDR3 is TGCAGCGTCTTCATGGGGGACACAAGCACAGATACGCAGTATTTT. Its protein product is CSVFMGDTSTDTQYF.

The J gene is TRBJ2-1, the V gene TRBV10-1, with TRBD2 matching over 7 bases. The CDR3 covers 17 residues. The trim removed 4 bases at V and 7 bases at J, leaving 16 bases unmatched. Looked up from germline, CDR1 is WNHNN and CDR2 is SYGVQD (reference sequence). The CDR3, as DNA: TGCGCCAGCAGTGGGCCTACGAGGGGCGGGAGCGGGAATGAGCAGTTCTTC. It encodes CASSGPTRGGSGNEQFF.

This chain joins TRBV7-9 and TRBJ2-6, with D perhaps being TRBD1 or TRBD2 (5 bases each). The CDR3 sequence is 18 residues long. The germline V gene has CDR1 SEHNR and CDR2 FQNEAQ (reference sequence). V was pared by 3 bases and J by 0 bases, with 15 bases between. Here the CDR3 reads CASSFPGPWSSGANVLTF. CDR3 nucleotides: TGTGCCAGCAGCTTCCCGGGACCCTGGAGCTCTGGGGCCAACGTCCTGACTTTC.

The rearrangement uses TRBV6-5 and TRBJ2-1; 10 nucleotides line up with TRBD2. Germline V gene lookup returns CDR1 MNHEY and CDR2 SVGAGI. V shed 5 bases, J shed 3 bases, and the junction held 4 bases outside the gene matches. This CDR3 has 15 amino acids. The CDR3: CASSKLAGLYNEQFF. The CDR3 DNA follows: TGTGCCAGCAGTAAACTAGCGGGACTCTACAATGAGCAGTTCTTC.

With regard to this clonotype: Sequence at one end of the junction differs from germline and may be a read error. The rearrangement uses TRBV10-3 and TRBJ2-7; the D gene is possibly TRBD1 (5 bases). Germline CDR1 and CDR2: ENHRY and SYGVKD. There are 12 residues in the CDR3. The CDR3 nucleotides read TGTGCCGTCAGTGACCAGGGTTACGAGCAGTACTTC. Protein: CAVSDQGYEQYF.

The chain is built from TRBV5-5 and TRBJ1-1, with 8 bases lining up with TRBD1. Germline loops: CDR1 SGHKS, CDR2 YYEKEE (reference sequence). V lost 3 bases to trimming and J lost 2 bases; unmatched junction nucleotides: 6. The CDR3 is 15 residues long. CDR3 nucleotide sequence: TGTGCCAGCAGCTCCCGGACAGGGCTTAACACTGAAGCTTTCTTT. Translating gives CASSSRTGLNTEAFF. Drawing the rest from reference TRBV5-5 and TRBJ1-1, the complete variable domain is DAGVTQSPTHLIKTRGQQVTLRCSPISGHKSVSWYQQVLGQGPQFIFQYYEKEERGRGNFPDRFSARQFPNYSSELNVNALLLGDSALYLCASSSRTGLNTEAFFGQGTRLTVV.

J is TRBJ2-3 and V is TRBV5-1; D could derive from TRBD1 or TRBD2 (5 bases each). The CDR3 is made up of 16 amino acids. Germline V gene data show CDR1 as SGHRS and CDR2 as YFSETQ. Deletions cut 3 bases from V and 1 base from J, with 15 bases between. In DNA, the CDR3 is TGCGCCAGCAGCTCTGGCAGGTGGGACCGCACAGATACGCAGTATTTT. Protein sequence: CASSSGRWDRTDTQYF. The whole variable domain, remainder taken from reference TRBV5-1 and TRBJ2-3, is KAGVTQTPRYLIKTRGQQVTLSCSPISGHRSVSWYQQTPGQGLQFLFEYFSETQRNKGNFPGRFSGRQFSNSRSEMNVSTLELGDSALYLCASSSGRWDRTDTQYFGPGTRLTVL.

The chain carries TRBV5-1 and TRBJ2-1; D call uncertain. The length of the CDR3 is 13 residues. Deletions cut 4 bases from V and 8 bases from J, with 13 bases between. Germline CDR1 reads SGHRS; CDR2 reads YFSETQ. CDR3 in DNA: TGCGCCAGCAGCCTCACGCCCGGCTATGAGCAGTTCTTC. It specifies CASSLTPGYEQFF.

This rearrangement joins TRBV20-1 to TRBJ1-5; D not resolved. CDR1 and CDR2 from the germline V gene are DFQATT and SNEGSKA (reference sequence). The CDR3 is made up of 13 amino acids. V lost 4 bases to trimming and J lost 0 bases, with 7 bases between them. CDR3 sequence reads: CSATSDSNQPQHF. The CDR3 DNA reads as TGCAGTGCTACCTCTGATAGCAATCAGCCCCAGCATTTT.

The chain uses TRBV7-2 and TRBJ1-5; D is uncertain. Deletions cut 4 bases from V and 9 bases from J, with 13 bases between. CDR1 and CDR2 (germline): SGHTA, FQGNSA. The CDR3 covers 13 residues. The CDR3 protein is CASSYTVVRPQHF. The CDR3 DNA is TGTGCCAGCAGCTACACCGTCGTAAGGCCCCAGCATTTT.

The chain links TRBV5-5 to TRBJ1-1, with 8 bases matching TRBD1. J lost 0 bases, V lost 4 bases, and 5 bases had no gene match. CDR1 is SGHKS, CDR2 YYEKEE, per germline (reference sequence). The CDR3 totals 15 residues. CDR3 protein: CASSPPGQVNTEAFF. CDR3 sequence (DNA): TGTGCCAGCAGCCCACCGGGACAGGTGAACACTGAAGCTTTCTTT.